This T cell receptor (beta chain) was captured by sequencing in a study of vaccination effects on CD4 cells after COVID-19. Background on the study: The second dose preceded post-vaccine samples by a median of 72 days.

Here immunoSEQ multiplex PCR was the method, and the copy in TCRdb shows in-frame clones only, minus some. The sample lists tens of thousands of clones, around 85% seen once, with over 2% in the top ten. On this clone: Its antigen is still unknown.

The CDR3 length is 15 residues. Unmatched junction bases numbered 9, after V lost 6 bases and J lost 5 bases. From germline, CDR1 is MNHEY and CDR2 SVGAGI. Culturing for 10 days preceded CD4+ T cell isolation. Either the BNT162b2 or mRNA-1273 vaccine was given to participants in two doses. Cultures got half-medium changes with IL-2 on days 3 and 7. Broader study findings: Cross-reaction with common cold coronaviruses was seen in only 1 of 255 vaccine-induced clones from healthy vaccinees.

V is TRBV6-5 and J is TRBJ2-2; 7 positions agree with TRBD2. The sample was CD4+ T cells from PBMCs cultured without peptide, taken after COVID-19 vaccination. The clonotype was recovered from a human donor who received a COVID-19 vaccine. In DNA, the CDR3 is TGTGCCAGCAGGGCAGGACTAGTCTTGACCGGGGAGCTGTTTTTT. The encoded protein is CASRAGLVLTGELFF.